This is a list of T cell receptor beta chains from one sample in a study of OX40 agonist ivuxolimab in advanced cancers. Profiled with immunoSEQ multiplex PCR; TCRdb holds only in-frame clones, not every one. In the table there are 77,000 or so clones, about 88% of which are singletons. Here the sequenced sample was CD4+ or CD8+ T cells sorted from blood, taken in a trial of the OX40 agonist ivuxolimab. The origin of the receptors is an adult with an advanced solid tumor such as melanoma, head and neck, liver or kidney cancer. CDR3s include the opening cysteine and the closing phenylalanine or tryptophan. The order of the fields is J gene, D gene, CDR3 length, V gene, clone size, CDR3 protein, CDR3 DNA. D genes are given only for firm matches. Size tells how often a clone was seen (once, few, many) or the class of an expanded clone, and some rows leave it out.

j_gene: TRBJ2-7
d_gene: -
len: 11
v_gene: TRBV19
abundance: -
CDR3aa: CATADRYEQYF
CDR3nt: TGTGCCACGGCAGACCGGTACGAGCAGTACTTC

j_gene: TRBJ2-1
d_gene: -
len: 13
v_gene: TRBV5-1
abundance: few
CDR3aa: CASRHGEGNEQFF
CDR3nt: TGCGCCAGCAGACACGGGGAAGGTAATGAGCAGTTCTTC

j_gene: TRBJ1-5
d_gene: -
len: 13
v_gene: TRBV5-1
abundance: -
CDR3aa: CASSLAGPQPQHF
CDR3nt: TGCGCCAGCAGCTTGGCGGGGCCCCAGCCCCAGCATTTT

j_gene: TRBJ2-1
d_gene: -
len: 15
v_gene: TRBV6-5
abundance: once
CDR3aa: CASRGTASSYNEQFF
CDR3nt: TGTGCCAGCAGAGGGACCGCAAGCTCCTACAATGAGCAGTTCTTC

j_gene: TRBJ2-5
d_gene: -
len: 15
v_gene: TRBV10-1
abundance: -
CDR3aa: CASSESGTAKETQYF
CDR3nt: TGCGCCAGCAGTGAGAGCGGGACAGCAAAAGAGACCCAGTACTTC

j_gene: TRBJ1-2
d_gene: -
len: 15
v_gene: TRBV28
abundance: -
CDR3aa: CASRPGHSSPGGYTF
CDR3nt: TGTGCCAGCAGGCCGGGACATTCCTCGCCAGGAGGCTACACCTTC

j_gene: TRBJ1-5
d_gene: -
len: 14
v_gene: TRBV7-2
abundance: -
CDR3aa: CASTLGGVDQPQHF
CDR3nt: TGTGCCAGCACCTTGGGAGGGGTAGATCAGCCCCAGCATTTT

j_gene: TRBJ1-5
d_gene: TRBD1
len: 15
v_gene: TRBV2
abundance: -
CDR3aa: CASSQQGSGNQPQHF
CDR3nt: TGTGCCAGCTCCCAACAGGGGTCTGGCAATCAGCCCCAGCATTTT

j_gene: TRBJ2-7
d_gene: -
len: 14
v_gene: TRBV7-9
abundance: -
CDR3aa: CASSLDRSSYEQYF
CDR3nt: TGTGCCAGCAGCTTAGACAGGTCCTCCTACGAGCAGTACTTC

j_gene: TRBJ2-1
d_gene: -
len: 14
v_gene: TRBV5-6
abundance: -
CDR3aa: CASSLSSGYNEQFF
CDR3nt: TGTGCCAGCAGCTTGAGTAGCGGATACAATGAGCAGTTCTTC

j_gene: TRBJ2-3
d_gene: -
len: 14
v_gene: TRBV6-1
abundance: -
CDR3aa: CASSEGPAIDTQYF
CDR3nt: TGTGCCAGCAGTGAAGGCCCCGCGATAGATACGCAGTATTTT

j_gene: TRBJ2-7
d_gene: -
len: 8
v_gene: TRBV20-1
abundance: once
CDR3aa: CSVGRQYF
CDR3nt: TGCAGTGTCGGTCGGCAGTACTTC

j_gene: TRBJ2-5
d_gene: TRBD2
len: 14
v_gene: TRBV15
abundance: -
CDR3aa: CATSAGLAGETQYF
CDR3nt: TGTGCCACCAGCGCCGGACTAGCCGGGGAGACCCAGTACTTC

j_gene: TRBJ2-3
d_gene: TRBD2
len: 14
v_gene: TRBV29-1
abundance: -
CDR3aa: CSVAAGVVTDTQYF
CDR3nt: TGCAGCGTTGCGGCGGGAGTTGTCACAGATACGCAGTATTTT

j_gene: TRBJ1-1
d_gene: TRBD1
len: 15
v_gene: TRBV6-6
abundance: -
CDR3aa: CASSTGTGGNTEAFF
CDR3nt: TGTGCCAGCAGCACCGGGACAGGGGGGAACACTGAAGCTTTCTTT

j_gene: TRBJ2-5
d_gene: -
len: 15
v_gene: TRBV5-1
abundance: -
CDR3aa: CASSLGGQSRETQYF
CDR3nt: TGCGCCAGCAGCTTGGGGGGTCAGTCCCGGGAGACCCAGTACTTC

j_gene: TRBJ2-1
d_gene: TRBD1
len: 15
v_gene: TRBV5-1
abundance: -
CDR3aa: CASSLQGAEHDEQFF
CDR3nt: TGCGCCAGCAGCCTACAGGGGGCGGAGCATGATGAGCAGTTCTTC

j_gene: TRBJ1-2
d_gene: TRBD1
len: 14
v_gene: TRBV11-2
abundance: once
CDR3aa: CASSPGQGDYGYTF
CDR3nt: TGTGCCAGCAGCCCCGGACAGGGTGACTATGGCTACACCTTC

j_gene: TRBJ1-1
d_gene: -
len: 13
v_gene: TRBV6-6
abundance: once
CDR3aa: CASSYSKRTEAFF
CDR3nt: TGTGCCAGCAGTTACTCGAAGAGGACTGAAGCTTTCTTT

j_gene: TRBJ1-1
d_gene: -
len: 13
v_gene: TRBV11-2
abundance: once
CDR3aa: CASSPVMNTEAFF
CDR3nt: TGTGCCAGCAGCCCAGTGATGAACACTGAAGCTTTCTTT

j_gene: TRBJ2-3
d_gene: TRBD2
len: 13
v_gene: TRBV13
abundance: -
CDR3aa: CASSAAGTSAQYF
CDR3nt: TGTGCCAGCAGCGCCGCAGGGACTAGCGCGCAGTATTTT

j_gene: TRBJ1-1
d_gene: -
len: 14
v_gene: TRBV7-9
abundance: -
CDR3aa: CASSLVGGSPEAFF
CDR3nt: TGTGCCAGCAGCTTAGTAGGGGGTAGCCCTGAAGCTTTCTTT

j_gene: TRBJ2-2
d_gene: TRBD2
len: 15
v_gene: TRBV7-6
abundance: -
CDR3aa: CASRLAGEATGELFF
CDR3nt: TGTGCCAGCAGACTAGCGGGAGAGGCCACCGGGGAGCTGTTTTTT

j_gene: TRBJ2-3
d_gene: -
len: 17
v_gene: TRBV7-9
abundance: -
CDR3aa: CASSLGGRAGVTDTQYF
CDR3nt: TGTGCCAGCAGCTTAGGCGGCAGGGCGGGTGTGACAGATACGCAGTATTTT

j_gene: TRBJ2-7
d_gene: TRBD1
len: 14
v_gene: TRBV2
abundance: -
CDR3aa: CASSSGTGLSEQYF
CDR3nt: TGTGCCAGCAGCTCCGGGACAGGTCTTTCCGAGCAGTACTTC

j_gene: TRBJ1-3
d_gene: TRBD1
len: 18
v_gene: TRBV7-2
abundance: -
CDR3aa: CASSLDRGQALVGNTIYF
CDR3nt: TGTGCCAGCAGCTTAGATCGGGGACAGGCATTGGTTGGAAACACCATATATTTT

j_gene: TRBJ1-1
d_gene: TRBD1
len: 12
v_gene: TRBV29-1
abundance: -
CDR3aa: CSGKQGKTGAFF
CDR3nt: TGCAGCGGGAAACAGGGGAAGACAGGGGCTTTCTTT

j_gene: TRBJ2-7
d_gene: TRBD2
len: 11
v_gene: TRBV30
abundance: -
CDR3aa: CAWRAGDEQYF
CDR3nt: TGTGCCTGGAGAGCGGGAGACGAGCAGTACTTC

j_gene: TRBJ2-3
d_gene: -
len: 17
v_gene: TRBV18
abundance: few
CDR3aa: CASSSRAGPFGTDTQYF
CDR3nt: TGTGCCAGCTCATCACGGGCCGGCCCATTTGGCACAGATACGCAGTATTTT

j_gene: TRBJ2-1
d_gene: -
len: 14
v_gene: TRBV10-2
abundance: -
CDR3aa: CATNPGTTKNEQFF
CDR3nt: TGCGCCACCAACCCCGGGACCACTAAGAATGAGCAGTTCTTC

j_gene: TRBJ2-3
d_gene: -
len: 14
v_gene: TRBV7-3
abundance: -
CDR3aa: CASSSPMVADTQYF
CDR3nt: TGTGCCAGCAGCTCCCCAATGGTAGCAGATACGCAGTATTTT

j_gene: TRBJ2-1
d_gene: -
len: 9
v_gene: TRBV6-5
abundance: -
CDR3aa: CASSPRRVF
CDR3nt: TGTGCCAGCAGCCCCCGGAGGGTCTTC

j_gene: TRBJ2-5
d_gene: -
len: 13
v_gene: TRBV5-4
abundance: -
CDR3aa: CASSLAQEETQYF
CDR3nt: TGTGCCAGCAGCTTGGCCCAGGAAGAGACCCAGTACTTC

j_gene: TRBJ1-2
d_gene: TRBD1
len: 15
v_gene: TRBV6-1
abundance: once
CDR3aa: CASSSWDRRRDGYTF
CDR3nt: TGTGCCAGCAGTTCATGGGACAGGAGAAGAGATGGCTACACCTTC

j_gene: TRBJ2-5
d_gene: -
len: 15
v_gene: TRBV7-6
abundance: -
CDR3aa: CASSLMTVSQETQYF
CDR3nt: TGTGCCAGCAGCCTTATGACCGTGTCCCAAGAGACCCAGTACTTC

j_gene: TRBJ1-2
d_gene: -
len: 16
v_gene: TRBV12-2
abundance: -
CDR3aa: CASRLRKRDRDYGYTF
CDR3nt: TGTGCAAGTCGCTTAAGGAAGAGGGACAGGGACTATGGCTACACCTTC

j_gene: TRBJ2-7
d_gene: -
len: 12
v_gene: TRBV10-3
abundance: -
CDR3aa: CAIRDSLGEQYF
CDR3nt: TGTGCCATCAGGGATTCGTTGGGGGAGCAGTACTTC

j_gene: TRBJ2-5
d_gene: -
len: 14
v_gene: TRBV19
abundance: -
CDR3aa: CASSTTGLQETQYF
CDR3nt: TGTGCCAGTAGTACAACAGGGCTTCAAGAGACCCAGTACTTC

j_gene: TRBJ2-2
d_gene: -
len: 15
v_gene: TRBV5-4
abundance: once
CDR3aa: CASSPTDPNTGELFF
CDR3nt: TGTGCCAGCAGCCCCACAGATCCGAACACCGGGGAGCTGTTTTTT

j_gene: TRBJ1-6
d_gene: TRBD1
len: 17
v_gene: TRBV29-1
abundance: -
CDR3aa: CSVDRGRGQGDNSPLHF
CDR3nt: TGCAGCGTTGATCGAGGCCGGGGACAGGGGGATAATTCACCCCTCCACTTT